The entry below gives a single TCR beta chain sequence along with its context. Antigen: not known. The sample comes from a study of cytomegalovirus exposure and HLA in healthy donors. Study-level findings and limits: Indistinguishability led to the exclusion of some V segments, TRBV6-2 and TRBV6-3 included.

The CDR3 spans 16 residues. V was clipped by 0 bases and J by 1 base, with 10 bases between them. Germline CDR1 reads LGHNA; CDR2 reads YSLEER. PCR was performed using 60 Vbeta and 13 Jbeta primers. Sequencing used immunoSEQ multiplex PCR; TCRdb keeps in-frame clones, though not all of them. This sample has approximately 190,000 clones, with about 85% found just once. Sequencing was carried out using PBMCs. The chain links TRBV4-3 to TRBJ2-1, with D perhaps matching TRBD1 (5 bases). This TCR came from a man aged 50 to 59 in good health and CMV-seronegative. This CDR3 is CASSQDRAISYNEQFF. DNA for the CDR3: TGCGCCAGCAGCCAAGACAGGGCGATATCCTACAATGAGCAGTTCTTC.